One sample yielded the 32 T cell receptor beta chains listed below, sequenced in a study of blood T cell repertoires in COVID-19. Data came from immunoSEQ multiplex PCR; TCRdb stores just in-frame clones and leaves some out. This sample carries 200,000 to 250,000 clones, 83% of them seen once, and the ten largest clones take around 3.3%. Material: PBMCs or T cells enriched from blood (not recorded which). These receptors were obtained from a woman aged 40 to 49 who had been exposed to COVID-19.

Comments on this clone: No conserved phenylalanine or tryptophan ends this CDR3, so it is likely a read error. The limits of the CDR3 on the DNA are not certain, so only TCRdb's listed CDR3 is given. The chain recombines TRBV2 with TRBJ2-7; no DNA check was done on the table's D call, TRBD1. Ends included, the CDR3 has 12 residues. Per the germline V gene, CDR1 is SNHLY and CDR2 is FYNNEI. The CDR3 protein is CASSEDLVGAHG.

This chain connects TRBV3-1 (or the pseudogene TRBV3-2) to TRBJ1-5, with 7 bases aligning to TRBD1. The J segment lost 5 bases and the V segment lost 2 bases, leaving 0 bases of the junction unmatched. CDR1 and CDR2 from the germline V gene are LGHDT and YNNKEL (reference sequence). The CDR3 is made up of 13 amino acids. CDR3 protein: CASSQTGDQPQHF. The CDR3 nucleotides read TGTGCCAGCAGCCAAACAGGGGATCAGCCCCAGCATTTT.

The chain uses TRBV19 and TRBJ1-2; TRBD1 might be the D (5 bases). This CDR3 region has 13 residues. Between the trimmed V and J ends, which lost 5 bases and 8 bases, there was a span of 15 bases. The germline CDR1 and CDR2 sequences are LNHDA and SQIVND (reference sequence). The CDR3 DNA follows: TGTGCCAGTAGTTACCCCCCAGGGAAGGGCTACACCTTC. It yields the protein CASSYPPGKGYTF. Together with reference TRBV19 and TRBJ1-2, the CDR3 gives the full variable domain: DGGITQSPKYLFRKEGQNVTLSCEQNLNHDAMYWYRQDPGQGLRLIYYSQIVNDFQKGDIAEGYSVSREKKESFPLTVTSAQKNPTAFYLCASSYPPGKGYTFGSGTRLTVV.

V and J are TRBV7-5 and TRBJ2-3; the tabulated D call, TRBD2, remains unverified against the DNA. TRBV7-5 is noted as a pseudogene. The CDR3 is 17 amino acids. The CDR3 here is CARTRTSGGASTDTQYF. In DNA, the CDR3 is TGTGCCAGAACCCGGACTAGCGGGGGGGCAAGCACAGATACGCAGTATTTT.

The V call is TRBV11-1, the J call TRBJ1-1, with TRBD1 matching 8 bases. Trimming at V came to 0 bases and at J to 3 bases, leaving 3 bases not matched to a gene. Germline CDR1 is SGHAT and CDR2 is FQDESV (reference sequence). This CDR3 contains 15 residues. The CDR3 DNA is TGTGCCAGCAGCTTAGCCCTGACAGGGGACACTGAAGCTTTCTTT. Translated: CASSLALTGDTEAFF.

The gene calls are TRBV15 and TRBJ1-5, with no clear D. The CDR3 covers 13 residues. Germline CDR1 reads LNHNV; CDR2 reads YYDKDF (reference sequence). V dropped 2 bases and J dropped 6 bases, with 8 bases sitting between them. The CDR3 DNA reads TGTGCCACCAGCAGACAAGCTGGTCAGCCCCAGCATTTT. Its protein is CATSRQAGQPQHF.

This chain's CDR3 is CASSPQTDSYFGGYTF. CDR3 sequence (DNA): TGCGCCAGCAGCCCGCAAACGGACAGTTATTTTGGTGGCTACACCTTC. The rearrangement links TRBV5-1 to TRBJ1-2, with D possibly matching TRBD1 (6 bases). CDR3 size: 16 residues. V was pared by 4 bases and J by 7 bases, with 23 bases between. Germline V gives CDR1 SGHRS, CDR2 YFSETQ.

The J gene is TRBJ1-1, the V gene TRBV19; TRBD1 is a possible D gene (5 bases). Trimming removed 5 bases from V and 8 bases from J, with 18 bases in between. The CDR3 contains 14 residues. Germline values: CDR1 LNHDA, CDR2 SQIVND (reference sequence). CDR3: CASSLGPSYMEAFF. The DNA for the CDR3 is TGTGCCAGTAGTTTGGGGCCTTCCTACATGGAAGCTTTCTTT.

This sequence joins TRBV2 and TRBJ1-1; TRBD1 matches 7 bases. The V and J ends lost 6 bases and 6 bases, in that order; junction bases with no gene match: 7. Germline assignment: CDR1 SNHLY and CDR2 FYNNEI. The CDR3 runs to 13 residues. The DNA of the CDR3 is TGTGCCAGCAGGCGAGACAGGGCCGCTGAAGCTTTCTTT. Translating gives CASRRDRAAEAFF.

With respect to this clone: Other DNA variants within this sample encode the same CDR3. CDR3 DNA sequence: TGTGCCAGCAGCAAAGGGGGGACTAGCGAGAATGAGCAGTTCTTC. As protein: CASSKGGTSENEQFF. The rearrangement links TRBV21-1 to TRBJ2-1; TRBD2, as called in the table, went unchecked against the DNA. TRBV21-1 is termed a pseudogene. This CDR3 spans 15 amino acids.

The chain joins TRBV7-2 to TRBJ2-6, with 9 nucleotides matching TRBD1. This CDR3 is built from 19 residues. V lost 2 bases and J lost 0; bases outside the gene matches: 8. Germline V CDR1 and CDR2: SGHTA, FQGNSA. CDR3 protein: CASSLLTGGYGSGANVLTF. CDR3 bases: TGTGCCAGCAGCTTATTGACAGGGGGGTATGGCTCTGGGGCCAACGTCCTGACTTTC.

The chain is built from TRBV19 and TRBJ1-6, with no clear D. CDR1 and CDR2 from the germline V gene are LNHDA and SQIVND (reference sequence). V dropped 6 bases and J dropped 0 bases, with 9 bases sitting between them. The CDR3 sequence is 15 residues long. In DNA, the CDR3 is TGTGCCAGTAGACAACAGAGCTCCTATAATTCACCCCTCCACTTT. Translated: CASRQQSSYNSPLHF. The variable domain in full, completed from reference TRBV19 and TRBJ1-6, reads DGGITQSPKYLFRKEGQNVTLSCEQNLNHDAMYWYRQDPGQGLRLIYYSQIVNDFQKGDIAEGYSVSREKKESFPLTVTSAQKNPTAFYLCASRQQSSYNSPLHFGNGTRLTVT.

V and J are TRBV21-1 and TRBJ2-1; the D call TRBD1 from the table was never checked on the DNA. TRBV21-1 is termed a pseudogene. This CDR3 region has 15 residues. Written as DNA, the CDR3 is TGTGCCAGCAGCGTCCGGGACACGGACTACAATGAGCAGTTCTTC. Its translation is CASSVRDTDYNEQFF.

This clone was recorded only once. The CDR3 DNA reads as TGTGCCGGCCGACTAGCGGGGGGGGTGGTCGATACGCAGTATTTT. Amino acids: CAGRLAGGVVDTQYF. The V and J genes are TRBV30 and TRBJ2-3; TRBD2 agrees at 14 bases. The CDR3 runs 15 residues. Trimming at V came to 8 bases and at J to 6 bases, leaving 10 bases not matched to a gene. The germline gives CDR1 GTSNPN, CDR2 SVGIG (reference sequence).

The rearrangement uses TRBV13 and TRBJ1-2, with D hard to call. Germline assignment: CDR1 PRHDT and CDR2 FYEKMQ (reference sequence). Between the trimmed V and J ends, which lost 3 bases and 7 bases, there was a span of 12 bases. This CDR3 spans 13 amino acids. CDR3 sequence: CASSFWALGGYTF. In DNA form, the CDR3 reads TGTGCCAGCAGCTTTTGGGCCTTGGGTGGCTACACCTTC.

V gene TRBV28 combines with J gene TRBJ2-2; maybe TRBD2 (7 bases). CDR1 is MDHEN and CDR2 is SYDVKM in the germline V gene. The CDR3 contains 16 residues. V lost 5 bases, J lost 2 bases, and 15 bases lay in between. The CDR3 here is CASSGGGHPNTGELFF. Here the CDR3 DNA reads TGTGCCAGCAGTGGGGGGGGCCACCCCAACACCGGGGAGCTGTTTTTT.

This clone was observed a few times. The J gene is TRBJ1-6, the V gene TRBV10-3, with 7 bases that match TRBD1. With V trimmed by 4 bases and J by 10 bases, 7 bases remained unmatched. CDR3 length: 14 residues. CDR1 is ENHRY and CDR2 is SYGVKD in the germline V gene. The CDR3 spells CAISADRVYSPLHF. The CDR3 DNA is TGTGCCATCAGTGCCGACAGGGTATACTCACCCCTCCACTTT.

This chain uses TRBV4-3 with TRBJ1-1; D remains ambiguous. V lost 1 base to trimming and J lost 5 bases, with 17 bases between them. CDR1 and CDR2 from the germline V gene are LGHNA and YSLEER. There are 16 residues in the CDR3. The CDR3: CASSQGPRTGGTEAFF. The CDR3 DNA reads as TGCGCCAGCAGCCAAGGCCCACGGACCGGAGGAACTGAAGCTTTCTTT.

The chain is built from TRBV28 and TRBJ1-2, with 8 bases lining up with TRBD1. Germline CDR1 is MDHEN and CDR2 is SYDVKM. This CDR3 is built from 15 residues. V shed 6 bases and J 8 bases; nucleotides not matched to a gene: 14. CDR3 nucleotide sequence: TGTGCCAGCAGGTACCGGGACAGGACCCTCGAGGGCTACACCTTC. This codes for CASRYRDRTLEGYTF.

This clone was recorded a few times. The chain carries TRBV9 and TRBJ1-5; D possibly corresponds to TRBD1 (5 bases). V lost 3 bases and J lost 8, with 15 bases in between. Germline CDR1 and CDR2: SGDLS and YYNGEE. The CDR3 consists of 14 residues. In DNA form, the CDR3 reads TGTGCCAGCAGCGATGAAAGTGGGGGGGAGCCCCAGCATTTT. As protein: CASSDESGGEPQHF.

V gene TRBV27 combines with J gene TRBJ1-1, with TRBD1 matching 7 bases. V was clipped by 3 bases and J by 6 bases; unmatched bases: 10. The CDR3 is 15 amino acids. Germline lookup yields CDR1 MNHEY and CDR2 SMNVEV (reference sequence). CDR3 in amino acids: CASSFSTGVGAEAFF. The CDR3 DNA reads TGTGCCAGCAGTTTTTCAACAGGGGTAGGGGCTGAAGCTTTCTTT.

V usage is TRBV7-9 and J usage is TRBJ1-5; 8 positions match TRBD1. The V segment lost 4 bases and the J segment 2 bases; nucleotides outside the gene matches: 7. Germline V gene sequence: CDR1 SEHNR, CDR2 FQNEAQ (reference sequence). The CDR3 loop spans 16 amino acids. The CDR3 nucleotides read TGTGCCAGCAGCTCCGGGACAGGATACGGCAATCAGCCCCAGCATTTT. It is translated as CASSSGTGYGNQPQHF. The variable domain in full, completed from reference TRBV7-9 and TRBJ1-5, reads DTGVSQNPRHKITKRGQNVTFRCDPISEHNRLYWYRQTLGQGPEFLTYFQNEAQLEKSRLLSDRFSAERPKGSFSTLEIQRTEQGDSAMYLCASSSGTGYGNQPQHFGDGTRLSIL.

The chain employs TRBV27 and TRBJ1-2; D might be TRBD1 (5 bases). The CDR3 loop spans 14 amino acids. Germline values: CDR1 MNHEY, CDR2 SMNVEV (reference sequence). Trimming removed 5 bases at V and 6 bases at J, with 16 bases between. This chain's CDR3 is CASSPETGGDGYTF. Written as DNA, the CDR3 is TGTGCCAGCAGTCCTGAGACGGGAGGGGATGGCTACACCTTC.

This chain uses TRBV28 with TRBJ2-1, with a weak D call TRBD1 (6 bases). Trimming took 3 bases from V and 5 from J, leaving 11 bases between them. The germline V gene has CDR1 MDHEN and CDR2 SYDVKM. This CDR3 is 14 amino acids long. The CDR3 DNA is TGTGCCAGCAGTTTGCAACAGGGAAACAATGAGCAGTTCTTC. Protein product: CASSLQQGNNEQFF.

The V gene is TRBV9, the J gene TRBJ1-1; tentatively, D is TRBD1 (5 bases). Trimming cost V 4 bases and J 4 bases, with 14 bases left between them. Germline V gene lookup returns CDR1 SGDLS and CDR2 YYNGEE. CDR3 length: 14 amino acids. CDR3 sequence reads: CASSSTQVSTEAFF. CDR3 nucleotide sequence: TGTGCCAGCAGCTCTACACAGGTTAGCACTGAAGCTTTCTTT.

J is TRBJ1-1 and V is TRBV18; D call uncertain. The V gene's germline CDR1 is KGHSH and CDR2 LQKENI. CDR3 length: 13 amino acids. The V and J ends lost 2 bases and 3 bases respectively, with 7 bases between them. The CDR3 loop is CASSPWEDTEAFF. The CDR3, as DNA: TGTGCCAGCTCACCATGGGAGGACACTGAAGCTTTCTTT. The full variable domain, with the rest looked up from reference TRBV18 and TRBJ1-1, is NAGVMQNPRHLVRRRGQEARLRCSPMKGHSHVYWYRQLPEEGLKFMVYLQKENIIDESGMPKERFSAEFPKEGPSILRIQQVVRGDSAAYFCASSPWEDTEAFFGQGTRLTVV.

The chain employs TRBV6-5 and TRBJ1-1, with D possibly TRBD1 on 5 matching bases. The CDR3 has 15 amino acids. Germline CDR1 reads MNHEY; CDR2 reads SVGAGI. Deletions cut 0 bases from V and 5 bases from J, with 13 bases between. The CDR3 sequence: CASSYSIGGVTEAFF. The CDR3, as DNA: TGTGCCAGCAGTTACTCGATTGGGGGGGTTACTGAAGCTTTCTTT.

The chain combines TRBV24-1 with TRBJ2-3, with TRBD1 matching over 9 bases. The CDR3 loop spans 16 amino acids. V dropped 4 bases and J dropped 5; count of bases not matched to a gene: 9. Germline CDR1 reads KGHDR; CDR2 reads SFDVKD. CDR3 nucleotides: TGTGCCACCAGTGACTCCGGACAGGGGAGGAAAGATACGCAGTATTTT. It is translated as CATSDSGQGRKDTQYF.

J is TRBJ1-2 and V is TRBV3-1 (or the pseudogene TRBV3-2); unclear D gene. CDR3 size: 15 residues. V was shortened by 4 bases and J by 7 bases, with 19 bases between the two germline ends. CDR1 LGHDT and CDR2 YNNKEL come from the germline V gene (reference sequence). For the CDR3, the DNA is TGTGCCAGCAGCCTGGCCACGGGAGGGCGGAGTGGCTACACCTTC. As protein: CASSLATGGRSGYTF.

The CDR3 DNA follows: TGTGCCAGCTCACCCGTAACAGGGGCATCTGAAGCTTTCTTT. Amino acids: CASSPVTGASEAFF. The chain uses TRBV18 and TRBJ1-1; TRBD1 aligns across 7 bases. This CDR3 is built from 14 residues. Germline trimming cut 3 bases from V and 6 bases from J; bases unmatched to any gene: 7. In germline, CDR1 is KGHSH, CDR2 LQKENI.

The chain recombines TRBV3-1 (or the pseudogene TRBV3-2) with TRBJ2-7, with a weak D call TRBD2 (5 bases). This CDR3 is 15 amino acids long. The germline V and J ends were trimmed by 0 bases and 2 bases, with 11 bases remaining between them. Per germline, CDR1 LGHDT and CDR2 YNNKEL (reference sequence). CDR3 amino acids: CASSQDREAAYEQYF. CDR3 bases: TGTGCCAGCAGCCAAGATCGGGAAGCTGCCTACGAGCAGTACTTC.

The rearrangement joins TRBV4-3 to TRBJ2-3; 9 bases align to TRBD2. This CDR3 region has 18 residues. Germline loops: CDR1 LGHNA, CDR2 YSLEER. Trimming at V came to 2 bases and at J to 0 bases, leaving 9 bases not matched to a gene. The CDR3 loop reads CASSQQSGRGGSTDTQYF. Written as DNA, the CDR3 is TGCGCCAGCAGCCAACAGTCTGGGCGGGGGGGGAGCACAGATACGCAGTATTTT.